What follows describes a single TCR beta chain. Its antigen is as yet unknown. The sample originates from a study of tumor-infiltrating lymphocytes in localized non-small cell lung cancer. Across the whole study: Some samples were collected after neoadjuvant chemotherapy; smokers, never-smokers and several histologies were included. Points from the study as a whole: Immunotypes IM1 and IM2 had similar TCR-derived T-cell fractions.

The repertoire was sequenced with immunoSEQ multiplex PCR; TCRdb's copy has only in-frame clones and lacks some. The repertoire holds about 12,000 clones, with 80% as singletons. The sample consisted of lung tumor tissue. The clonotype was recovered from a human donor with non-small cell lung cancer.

The CDR3 region has the DNA TGCAGCGTTGAACGCAACATGAACACTGAAGCTTTCTTT. It yields the protein CSVERNMNTEAFF. V usage is TRBV29-1 and J usage is TRBJ1-1; unclear D gene. The CDR3 loop spans 13 amino acids. The ends were cut back, 2 bases at V and 0 bases at J, with 7 bases in the middle. The germline gives CDR1 SQVTM, CDR2 ANQGSEA.